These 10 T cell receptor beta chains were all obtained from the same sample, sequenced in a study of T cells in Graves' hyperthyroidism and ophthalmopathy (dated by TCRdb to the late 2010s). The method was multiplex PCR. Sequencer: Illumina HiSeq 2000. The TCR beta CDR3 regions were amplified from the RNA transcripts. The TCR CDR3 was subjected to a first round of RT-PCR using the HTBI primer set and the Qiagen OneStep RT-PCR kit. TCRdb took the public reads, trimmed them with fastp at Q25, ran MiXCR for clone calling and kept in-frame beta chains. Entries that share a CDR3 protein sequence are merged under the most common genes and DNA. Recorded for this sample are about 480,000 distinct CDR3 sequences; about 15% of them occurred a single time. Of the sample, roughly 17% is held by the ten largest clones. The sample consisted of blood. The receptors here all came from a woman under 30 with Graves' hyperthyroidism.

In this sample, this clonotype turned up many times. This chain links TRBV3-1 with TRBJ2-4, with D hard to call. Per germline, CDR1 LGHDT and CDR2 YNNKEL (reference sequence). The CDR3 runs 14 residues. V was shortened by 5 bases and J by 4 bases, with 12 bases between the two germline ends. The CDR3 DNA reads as TGTGCCAGCAGCTCAAGCCCGGGTAAAAACATTCAGTACTTC. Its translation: CASSSSPGKNIQYF. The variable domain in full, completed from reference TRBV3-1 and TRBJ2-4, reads DTAVSQTPKYLVTQMGNDKSIKCEQNLGHDTMYWYKQDSKKFLKIMFSYNNKELIINETVPNRFSPKSPDKAHLNLHINSLELGDSAVYFCASSSSPGKNIQYFGAGTRLSVL.

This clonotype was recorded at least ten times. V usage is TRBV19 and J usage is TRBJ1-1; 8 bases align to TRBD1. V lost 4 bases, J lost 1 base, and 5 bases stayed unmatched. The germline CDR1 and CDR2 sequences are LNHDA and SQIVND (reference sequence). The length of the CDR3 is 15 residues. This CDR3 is CASSTYTGGNTEAFF. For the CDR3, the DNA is TGTGCCAGTAGTACCTACACAGGGGGGAACACTGAAGCTTTCTTT.

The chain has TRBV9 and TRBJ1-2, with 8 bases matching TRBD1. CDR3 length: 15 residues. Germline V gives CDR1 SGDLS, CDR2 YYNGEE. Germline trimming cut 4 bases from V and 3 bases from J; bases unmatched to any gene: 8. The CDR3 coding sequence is TGTGCCAGCAGCCCAGAGGCAGGGGGCTACTATGGCTACACCTTC. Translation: CASSPEAGGYYGYTF.

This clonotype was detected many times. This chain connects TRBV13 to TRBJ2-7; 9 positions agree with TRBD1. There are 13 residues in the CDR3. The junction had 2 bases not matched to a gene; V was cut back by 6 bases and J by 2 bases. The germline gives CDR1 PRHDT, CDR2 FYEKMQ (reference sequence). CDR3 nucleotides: TGTGCCAGCAGTGGGGACAGGGCCTACGAGCAGTACTTC. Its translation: CASSGDRAYEQYF.

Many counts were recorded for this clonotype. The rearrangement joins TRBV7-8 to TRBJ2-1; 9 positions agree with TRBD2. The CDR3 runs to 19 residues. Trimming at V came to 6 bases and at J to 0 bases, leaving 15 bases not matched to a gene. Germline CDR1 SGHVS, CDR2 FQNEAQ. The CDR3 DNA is TGTGCCAGCAGTTCTAGTGTGGGGACTAGCCTCAGCTCCTACAATGAGCAGTTCTTC. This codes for CASSSSVGTSLSSYNEQFF. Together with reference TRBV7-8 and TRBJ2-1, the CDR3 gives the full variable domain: GAGVSQSPRYKVAKRGQDVALRCDPISGHVSLFWYQQALGQGPEFLTYFQNEAQLDKSGLPSDRFFAERPEGSVSTLKIQRTQQEDSAVYLCASSSSVGTSLSSYNEQFFGPGTRLTVL.

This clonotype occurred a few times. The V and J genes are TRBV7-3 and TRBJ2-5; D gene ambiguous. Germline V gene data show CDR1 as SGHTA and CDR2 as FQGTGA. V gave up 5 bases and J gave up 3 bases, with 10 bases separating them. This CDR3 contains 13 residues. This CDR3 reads CASSPRKEETQYF. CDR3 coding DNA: TGTGCCAGCAGCCCCCGCAAGGAAGAGACCCAGTACTTC.

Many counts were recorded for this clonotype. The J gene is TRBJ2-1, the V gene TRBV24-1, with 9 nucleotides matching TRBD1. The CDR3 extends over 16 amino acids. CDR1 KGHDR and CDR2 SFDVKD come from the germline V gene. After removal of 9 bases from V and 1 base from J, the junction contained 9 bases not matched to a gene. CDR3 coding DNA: TGTGCCACCCAGGGACCCGGGACAGGGTCCTACAATGAGCAGTTCTTC. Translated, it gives CATQGPGTGSYNEQFF.

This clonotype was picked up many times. CDR3 sequence reads: CAFRAGESGLGQETQYF. CDR3 bases: TGTGCCTTTCGAGCGGGAGAAAGCGGTTTGGGCCAAGAGACCCAGTACTTC. This chain connects TRBV30 to TRBJ2-5; TRBD2 matches at 8 bases. This CDR3 has 17 residues. Per germline, CDR1 GTSNPN and CDR2 SVGIG (reference sequence). Trimming at V came to 7 bases and at J to 1 base, leaving 17 bases not matched to a gene.

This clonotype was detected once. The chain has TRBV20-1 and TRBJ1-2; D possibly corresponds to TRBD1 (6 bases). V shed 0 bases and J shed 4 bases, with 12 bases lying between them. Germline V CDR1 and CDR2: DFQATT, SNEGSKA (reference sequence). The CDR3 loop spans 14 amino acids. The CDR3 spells CSARDWGGGYGYTF. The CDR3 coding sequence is TGCAGTGCTAGAGATTGGGGAGGGGGCTATGGCTACACCTTC.

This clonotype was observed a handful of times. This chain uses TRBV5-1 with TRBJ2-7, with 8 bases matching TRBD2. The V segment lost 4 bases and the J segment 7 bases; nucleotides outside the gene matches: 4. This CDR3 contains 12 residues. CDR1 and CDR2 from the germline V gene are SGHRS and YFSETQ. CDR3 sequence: CASSPGGGEQYV. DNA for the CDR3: TGCGCCAGCAGCCCCGGGGGGGGGGAGCAGTACGTC.